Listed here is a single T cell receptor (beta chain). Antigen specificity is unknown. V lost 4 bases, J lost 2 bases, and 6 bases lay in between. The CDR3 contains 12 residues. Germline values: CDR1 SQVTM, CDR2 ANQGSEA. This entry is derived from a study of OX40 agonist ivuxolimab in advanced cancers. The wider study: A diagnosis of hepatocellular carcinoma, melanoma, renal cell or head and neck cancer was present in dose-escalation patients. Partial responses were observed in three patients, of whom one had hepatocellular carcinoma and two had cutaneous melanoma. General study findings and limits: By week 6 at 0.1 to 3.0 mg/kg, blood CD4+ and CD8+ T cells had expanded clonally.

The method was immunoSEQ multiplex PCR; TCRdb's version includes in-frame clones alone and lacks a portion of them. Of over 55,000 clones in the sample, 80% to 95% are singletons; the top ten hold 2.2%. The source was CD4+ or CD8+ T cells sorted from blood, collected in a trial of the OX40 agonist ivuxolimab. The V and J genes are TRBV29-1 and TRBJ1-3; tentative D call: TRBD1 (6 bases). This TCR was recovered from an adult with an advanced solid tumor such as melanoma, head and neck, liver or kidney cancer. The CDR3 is CSVGQAGNTIYF. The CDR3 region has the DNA TGCAGCGTTGGACAGGCTGGAAACACCATATATTTT.